The 18 T cell receptor beta chains below were found in one sample sequenced in a study of a mutant IDH1 vaccine in newly diagnosed glioma. What these receptors recognize is not known. The time point was: week 35, safety follow-up. Doses of 300 ug of mutant IDH1 20-mer peptide were given with topical imiquimod. The method was immunoSEQ multiplex PCR; TCRdb's version includes in-frame clones alone and lacks a portion of them. The table lists over 55,000 clones, approximately 80% of them singletons, with 5% to 7% in the top ten. Sample: PBMCs, taken from a glioma patient whose treatment included an IDH1 peptide vaccine. The receptors come from a man between 35 and 55 years old with glioma.

The J gene is TRBJ2-7, the V gene TRBV6-6; D is undetermined. This CDR3 has 13 residues. Germline V gene data show CDR1 as MNHNY and CDR2 as SVGAGI (reference sequence). V lost 2 bases to trimming and J lost 6 bases, with 11 bases between them. CDR3 DNA sequence: TGTGCCAGCAGTTACGTGGAGCACCGCGAGCAGTACTTC. It codes for CASSYVEHREQYF.

The CDR3 region has the DNA TGTGCCTGGAGTCTAGGCCCCTACCCGGGGGAGCAGTTCTTC. It translates to CAWSLGPYPGEQFF. The V call is TRBV30, the J call TRBJ2-1, with D tentatively TRBD2 (5 bases). Germline V gene data show CDR1 as GTSNPN and CDR2 as SVGIG (reference sequence). This CDR3 has 14 residues. Trimming stripped 2 bases from V and 10 bases from J, with 18 bases between.

In its sample, this clone was seen a few times. The chain joins TRBV10-3 to TRBJ2-1; no clear D. The CDR3 spans 14 residues. Trimming took 6 bases from V and 6 from J, leaving 15 bases between them. Germline V lookup: CDR1 ENHRY, CDR2 SYGVKD. CDR3 nucleotides: TGTGCCATCAGGACGAGAGAGATGGGCAATGAGCAGTTCTTC. Amino acids: CAIRTREMGNEQFF.

This chain connects TRBV11-2 to TRBJ1-1; 12 bases are a match to TRBD1. The V gene's germline CDR1 is SGHAT and CDR2 FQNNGV. After removal of 6 bases from V and 5 bases from J, the junction contained 10 bases not matched to a gene. The CDR3 covers 16 residues. The chain's CDR3 is CASRQPGQGAGTEAFF. The CDR3 DNA sequence: TGTGCCAGCAGGCAACCGGGACAGGGGGCAGGGACTGAAGCTTTCTTT.

The V call is TRBV5-1, the J call TRBJ2-7; 11 bases fit TRBD1. CDR3 length equals 15 residues. Unmatched junction bases numbered 6, after V lost 4 bases and J lost 3 bases. Looked up from germline, CDR1 is SGHRS and CDR2 is YFSETQ. CDR3 amino acids: CASSIRDRGIYEQYF. The CDR3 DNA reads as TGCGCCAGCAGCATCCGGGACAGGGGGATCTACGAGCAGTACTTC.

This clone was seen only a few times. This chain joins TRBV27 and TRBJ2-7, with 10 bases matching TRBD1. CDR3 size: 14 residues. Germline V CDR1 and CDR2: MNHEY, SMNVEV (reference sequence). V lost 6 bases and J lost 4; bases outside the gene matches: 6. CDR3 DNA sequence: TGTGCCAGCAGCCTGACAGGGGGCGGTTACGAGCAGTACTTC. Amino acid sequence: CASSLTGGGYEQYF.

This rearrangement joins TRBV7-9 to TRBJ1-2; D not certain. The CDR3 sequence is 12 residues long. Germline-derived CDR1 and CDR2 are SEHNR and FQNEAQ (reference sequence). Trimming removed 0 bases at V and 2 bases at J, with 1 base between. The chain's CDR3 is CASSLANYGYTF. For the CDR3, the DNA is TGTGCCAGCAGCTTAGCAAACTATGGCTACACCTTC.

J is TRBJ2-5 and V is TRBV28, with 7 bases identical to TRBD2. With 6 bases clipped from V and 3 bases from J, the junction kept 4 bases outside the gene matches. Germline V lookup: CDR1 MDHEN, CDR2 SYDVKM. The CDR3 is 13 residues long. CDR3 loop: CASRLSGEETQYF. CDR3 coding DNA: TGTGCCAGCAGGCTAAGCGGGGAAGAGACCCAGTACTTC.

This clone was counted a single time. V gene TRBV27 combines with J gene TRBJ2-7, with D possibly matching TRBD2 (5 bases). This CDR3 contains 13 residues. The V gene lost 5 bases and the J gene lost 3 bases, with 11 bases spanning the gap. CDR1 is MNHEY and CDR2 is SMNVEV in the germline V gene (reference sequence). The CDR3 reads CASSPYRGYEQYF. The CDR3, as DNA: TGTGCCAGCAGTCCTTACCGGGGCTACGAGCAGTACTTC.

The chain links TRBV7-8 to TRBJ1-6; tentatively, D is TRBD1 (5 bases). Per the germline V gene, CDR1 is SGHVS and CDR2 is FQNEAQ. The CDR3 has 15 amino acids. V shed 5 bases and J shed 7 bases, with 15 bases lying between them. CDR3 nucleotide sequence: TGTGCCAGCAGCCAGGAGGGGCCGTGGAATTCACCCCTCCACTTT. This translates into CASSQEGPWNSPLHF.

This chain joins TRBV19 and TRBJ2-7; tentative D call: TRBD1 (6 bases). There are 15 residues in the CDR3. The ends were cut back, 2 bases at V and 5 bases at J, with 16 bases in the middle. Germline V CDR1 and CDR2: LNHDA, SQIVND (reference sequence). CDR3 sequence (DNA): TGTGCCAGTAGTATAAATACCGGACAGCCACACGAGCAGTACTTC. Amino acid sequence: CASSINTGQPHEQYF.

This clone was counted between two and nine times. V and J are TRBV9 and TRBJ1-1, with D tentatively TRBD1 (5 bases). Germline V CDR1 and CDR2: SGDLS, YYNGEE. V gave up 0 bases and J gave up 0 bases, with 15 bases separating them. This CDR3 has 17 residues. CDR3 in DNA: TGTGCCAGCAGCGTAGCTACGACCCAGGGCATGAACACTGAAGCTTTCTTT. This codes for CASSVATTQGMNTEAFF.

This clone appeared a few times. The V call is TRBV9, the J call TRBJ2-5; 7 bases fit TRBD2. V lost 0 bases and J lost 9; bases outside the gene matches: 11. Germline V gives CDR1 SGDLS, CDR2 YYNGEE. This CDR3 has 15 residues. The CDR3 DNA reads as TGTGCCAGCAGCGTAGCTGTAAGCGGGGCGGGAGCCCAGTACTTC. This encodes CASSVAVSGAGAQYF.

The chain recombines TRBV7-9 with TRBJ2-3; the D is unclear. Trimming took off 5 bases at V and 9 bases at J, with 15 bases between the two ends. CDR3 size: 13 residues. Germline CDR1 reads SEHNR; CDR2 reads FQNEAQ (reference sequence). The CDR3 nucleotides read TGTGCCAGCAGCCGTCACCTTTCGGCGACGCAGTATTTT. Amino acid sequence: CASSRHLSATQYF.

This chain uses TRBV7-9 with TRBJ2-1, with 9 bases lining up with TRBD2. Germline CDR1 reads SEHNR; CDR2 reads FQNEAQ (reference sequence). The CDR3 length is 15 residues. V lost 3 bases, J lost 9 bases, and 9 bases stayed unmatched. CDR3 nucleotides: TGTGCCAGCAGCTTGGGCAGCGGGAGGACCGGTGAGCAGTTCTTC. It translates to CASSLGSGRTGEQFF.

This clone was found a few times. This chain joins TRBV10-1 and TRBJ1-1; TRBD1 matches at 7 bases. The germline gives CDR1 WNHNN, CDR2 SYGVQD (reference sequence). The CDR3 sequence is 14 residues long. After removal of 2 bases from V and 4 bases from J, the junction contained 4 bases not matched to a gene. This chain's CDR3 is CASSERQGGTEAFF. The CDR3 DNA reads TGCGCCAGCAGTGAGAGACAGGGTGGCACTGAAGCTTTCTTT.

The rearrangement links TRBV4-3 to TRBJ2-7; 10 bases fit TRBD1. The V and J ends lost 2 bases and 7 bases, in that order; junction bases with no gene match: 8. Germline CDR1 and CDR2: LGHNA and YSLEER. The CDR3 runs to 15 residues. The CDR3 nucleotides are TGCGCCAGCAGCCAATCTACGGGACAGGGGCGGGAGCAGTACTTC. Translating gives CASSQSTGQGREQYF.

V gene TRBV7-9 combines with J gene TRBJ1-2, with a weak D call TRBD1 (5 bases). CDR1 SEHNR and CDR2 FQNEAQ come from the germline V gene (reference sequence). CDR3 size: 15 residues. The ends were cut back, 1 base at V and 6 bases at J, with 15 bases in the middle. The CDR3 is CASSLEVGPRDGYTF. The CDR3 region has the DNA TGTGCCAGCAGCTTAGAGGTGGGACCCCGGGATGGCTACACCTTC.